This TCR beta chain was retrieved from a study of cytomegalovirus exposure and HLA in healthy donors. Study in general: From 170 million or so T cells, an earlier analysis saw 110 million or so unique TCR beta sequences.

Per germline, CDR1 LNHDA and CDR2 SQIVND (reference sequence). J was trimmed by 7 bases and V by 6 bases; bases with no gene match: 13. The CDR3 runs to 15 residues. Whole-study results and caveats: Accounts indicate the classifier identified cytomegalovirus status with strong specificity and sensitivity.

PCR employed 60 Vbeta and 13 Jbeta primers. The table came from immunoSEQ multiplex PCR; TCRdb's copy has only in-frame clones and leaves some out. Of tens of thousands of clones in the sample, approximately 60% were seen once. As for this clone: Its specificity is unknown.

Sequencing input: PBMCs. This clonotype originated in a woman aged 45-60 years in good health and CMV-seropositive. The J gene is TRBJ2-7, the V gene TRBV19, with 9 positions matching TRBD1. CDR3 protein: CASSPTGTGRREQYF. The CDR3 region has the DNA TGTGCCAGTAGCCCTACCGGGACAGGGCGTCGGGAGCAGTACTTC.